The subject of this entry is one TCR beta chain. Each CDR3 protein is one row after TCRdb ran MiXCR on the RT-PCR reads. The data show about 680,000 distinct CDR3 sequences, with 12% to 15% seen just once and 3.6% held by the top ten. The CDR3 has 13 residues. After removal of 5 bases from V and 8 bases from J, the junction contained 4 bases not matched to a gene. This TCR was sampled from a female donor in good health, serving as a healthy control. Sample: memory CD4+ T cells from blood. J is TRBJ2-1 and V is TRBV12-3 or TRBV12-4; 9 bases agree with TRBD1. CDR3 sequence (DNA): TGTGCCAGCAGTGTAAGACAGGGGGATGAGCAGTTCTTC. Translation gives CASSVRQGDEQFF.